The source of this TCR beta chain is a study of T cells in Graves' hyperthyroidism and ophthalmopathy. In its sample, this clonotype was seen many times. Amplification of TCR beta CDR3 regions used RNA as the template. The TCR CDR3 was amplified in a first-round RT-PCR using the HTBI primer set. Each CDR3 protein is one row after TCRdb ran MiXCR on the multiplex PCR reads. The data show 600,000 to 700,000 distinct CDR3 sequences, approximately 14% seen once. Germline assignment: CDR1 SGHRS and CDR2 YFSETQ. The CDR3 is made up of 14 amino acids. Deletions cut 6 bases from V and 4 bases from J, with 15 bases between. Individuals with ophthalmopathy presented a Clinical Activity Score of at least 3, a NOSPECS grade of at least 4 and a duration under 3 months.

V and J are TRBV5-1 and TRBJ2-3; D is ambiguous. This TCR was sampled from a woman aged 40-49 years with Graves' ophthalmopathy. The sample was blood. In nucleotides, the CDR3 is TGCGCCAGCAACTTAGGAATGGGCGCAGATACGCAGTATTTT. Its protein product is CASNLGMGADTQYF.